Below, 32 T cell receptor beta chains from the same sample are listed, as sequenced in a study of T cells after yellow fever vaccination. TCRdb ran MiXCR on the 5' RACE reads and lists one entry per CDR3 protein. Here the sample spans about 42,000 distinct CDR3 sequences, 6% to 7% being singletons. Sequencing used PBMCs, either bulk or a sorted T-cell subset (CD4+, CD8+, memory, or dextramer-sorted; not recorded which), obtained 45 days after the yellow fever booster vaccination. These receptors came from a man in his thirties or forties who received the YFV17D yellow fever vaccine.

In DNA, the CDR3 is TGTGCCAGCCACGCACTAGCGGGAGTAGAGACCCAGTACTTC. The encoded protein is CASHALAGVETQYF. V is TRBV6-1 and J is TRBJ2-5, with 11 bases fitting TRBD2. The germline CDR1 and CDR2 sequences are MNHNS and SASEGT. The CDR3 length is 14 residues. The ends lost 8 bases at V and 4 bases at J; junction bases unmatched: 6.

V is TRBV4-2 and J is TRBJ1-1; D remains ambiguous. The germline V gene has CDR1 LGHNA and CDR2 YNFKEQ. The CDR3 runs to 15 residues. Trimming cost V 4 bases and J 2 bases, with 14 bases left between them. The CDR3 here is CASSRDPTVNTEAFF. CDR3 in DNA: TGTGCCAGCAGCCGAGACCCGACGGTAAACACTGAAGCTTTCTTT.

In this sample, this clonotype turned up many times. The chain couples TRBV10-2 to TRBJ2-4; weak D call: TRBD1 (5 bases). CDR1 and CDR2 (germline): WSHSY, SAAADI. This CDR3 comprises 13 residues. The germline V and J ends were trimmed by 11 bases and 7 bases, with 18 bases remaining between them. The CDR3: CACRQTERNIQYF. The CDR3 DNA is TGCGCCTGTCGACAGACGGAAAGGAACATTCAGTACTTC.

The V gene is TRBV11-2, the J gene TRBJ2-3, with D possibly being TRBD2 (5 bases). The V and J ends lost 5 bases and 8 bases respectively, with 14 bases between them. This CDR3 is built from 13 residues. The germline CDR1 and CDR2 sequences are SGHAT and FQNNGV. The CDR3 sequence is CASSGPGSGTQYF. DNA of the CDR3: TGTGCCAGCAGCGGACCGGGCAGCGGTACGCAGTATTTT.

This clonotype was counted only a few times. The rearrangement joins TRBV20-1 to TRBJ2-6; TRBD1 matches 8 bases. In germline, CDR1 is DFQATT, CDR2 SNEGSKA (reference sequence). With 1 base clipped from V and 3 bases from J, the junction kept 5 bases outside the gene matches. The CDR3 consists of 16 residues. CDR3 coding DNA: TGCAGTGCTAGAGGTCAGGGGGCAGGTGGGGCCAACGTCCTGACTTTC. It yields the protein CSARGQGAGGANVLTF.

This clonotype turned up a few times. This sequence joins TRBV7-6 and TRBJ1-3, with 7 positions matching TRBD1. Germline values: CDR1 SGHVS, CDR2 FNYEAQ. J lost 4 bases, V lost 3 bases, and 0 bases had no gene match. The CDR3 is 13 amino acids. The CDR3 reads CASSLDRGNTIYF. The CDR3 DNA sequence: TGTGCCAGCAGCTTGGACAGGGGAAACACCATATATTTT.

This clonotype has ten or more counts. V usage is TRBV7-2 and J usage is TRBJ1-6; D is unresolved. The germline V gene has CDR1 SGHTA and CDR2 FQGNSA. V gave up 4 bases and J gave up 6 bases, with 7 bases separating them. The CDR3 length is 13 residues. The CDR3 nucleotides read TGTGCCAGCAGCTCAACGCTTAATTCACCCCTCCACTTT. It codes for CASSSTLNSPLHF.

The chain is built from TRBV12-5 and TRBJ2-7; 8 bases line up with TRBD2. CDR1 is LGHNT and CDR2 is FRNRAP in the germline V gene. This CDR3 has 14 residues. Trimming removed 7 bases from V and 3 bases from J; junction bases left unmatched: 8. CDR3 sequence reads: CASVPGTRNYEQYF. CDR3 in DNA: TGTGCTAGTGTTCCCGGGACTAGGAACTACGAGCAGTACTTC.

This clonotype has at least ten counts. CDR3 sequence: CASSYNSPLHF. The CDR3 nucleotides read TGCGCCAGCAGTTACAATTCACCCCTCCACTTT. The rearrangement joins TRBV10-2 to TRBJ1-6; no reliable D call. V was cut by 5 bases and J by 7 bases, with 3 bases left in between. This CDR3 contains 11 residues. CDR1 WSHSY and CDR2 SAAADI come from the germline V gene.

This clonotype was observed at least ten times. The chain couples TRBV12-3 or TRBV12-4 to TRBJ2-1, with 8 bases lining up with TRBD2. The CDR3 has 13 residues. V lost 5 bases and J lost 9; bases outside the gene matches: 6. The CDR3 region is CASSPGLGGEQFF. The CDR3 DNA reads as TGTGCCAGCAGTCCGGGACTAGGTGGTGAGCAGTTCTTC.

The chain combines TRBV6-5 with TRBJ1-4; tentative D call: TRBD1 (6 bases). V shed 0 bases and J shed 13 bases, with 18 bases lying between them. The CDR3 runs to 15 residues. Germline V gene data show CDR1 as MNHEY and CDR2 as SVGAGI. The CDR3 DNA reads TGTGCCAGCAGTTACTCCCCACAGGGTCTTTCGGGACTGTTTTTT. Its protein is CASSYSPQGLSGLFF.

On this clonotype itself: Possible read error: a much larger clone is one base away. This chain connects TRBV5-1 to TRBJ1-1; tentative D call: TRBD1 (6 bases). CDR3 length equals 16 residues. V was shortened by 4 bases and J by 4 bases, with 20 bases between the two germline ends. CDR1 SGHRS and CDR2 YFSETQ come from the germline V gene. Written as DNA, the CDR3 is TGCGCCAGCAGCCCGGGGGGGGCGACCAGAAGCACTGAAGCTTTCTTT. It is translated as CASSPGGATRSTEAFF. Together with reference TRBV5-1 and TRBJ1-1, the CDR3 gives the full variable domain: KAGVTQTPRYLIKTRGQQVTLSCSPISGHRSVSWYQQTPGQGLQFLFEYFSETQRNKGNFPGRFSGRQFSNSRSEMNVSTLELGDSALYLCASSPGGATRSTEAFFGQGTRLTVV.

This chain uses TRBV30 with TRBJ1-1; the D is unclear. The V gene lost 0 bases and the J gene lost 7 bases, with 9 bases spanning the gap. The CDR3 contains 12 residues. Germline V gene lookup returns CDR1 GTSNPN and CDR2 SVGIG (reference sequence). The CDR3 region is CAWSVNSNEAFF. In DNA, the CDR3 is TGTGCCTGGAGTGTAAATAGTAATGAAGCTTTCTTT.

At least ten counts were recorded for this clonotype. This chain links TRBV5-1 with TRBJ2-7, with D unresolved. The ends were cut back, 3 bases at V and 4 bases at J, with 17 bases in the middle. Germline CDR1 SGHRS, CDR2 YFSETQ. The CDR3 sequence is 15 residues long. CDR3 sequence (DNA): TGCGCCAGCAGCTCCTCGGTAGGCGCCTCTTACGAGCAGTACTTC. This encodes CASSSSVGASYEQYF.

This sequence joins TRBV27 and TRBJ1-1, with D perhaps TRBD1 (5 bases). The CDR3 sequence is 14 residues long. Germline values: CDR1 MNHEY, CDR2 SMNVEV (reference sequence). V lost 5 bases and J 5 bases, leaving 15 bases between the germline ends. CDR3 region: CASSTQGSGTEAFF. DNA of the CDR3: TGTGCCAGCAGTACGCAGGGTTCGGGAACTGAAGCTTTCTTT.

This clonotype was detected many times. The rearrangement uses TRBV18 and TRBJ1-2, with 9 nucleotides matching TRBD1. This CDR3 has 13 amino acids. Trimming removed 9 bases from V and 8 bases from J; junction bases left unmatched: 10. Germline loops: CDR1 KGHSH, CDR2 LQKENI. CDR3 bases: TGTGCCAGTCTTGTAGGACAGGGGACCGGCTACACCTTC. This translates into CASLVGQGTGYTF.

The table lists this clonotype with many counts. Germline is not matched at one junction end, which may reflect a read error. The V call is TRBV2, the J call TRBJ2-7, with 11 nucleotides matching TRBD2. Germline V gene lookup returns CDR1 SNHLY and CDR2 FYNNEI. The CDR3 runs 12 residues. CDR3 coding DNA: TGCGGCGGGACTAGCGGAACCTACGAGCAGTACTTC. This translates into CGGTSGTYEQYF. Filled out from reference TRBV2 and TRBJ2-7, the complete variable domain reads EPEVTQTPSHQVTQMGQEVILRCVPISNHLYFYWYRQILGQKVEFLVSFYNNEISEKSEIFDDQFSVERPDGSNFTLKIRSTKLEDSAMYFCGGTSGTYEQYFGPGTRLTVT.

The DNA of the CDR3 is TGTGCCAGCTCACCACGAAGGACGGGAGCCTACGAGCAGTACTTC. Amino acid sequence: CASSPRRTGAYEQYF. The chain employs TRBV18 and TRBJ2-7, with D possibly TRBD2 on 6 matching bases. CDR3 length: 15 residues. Germline-derived CDR1 and CDR2 are KGHSH and LQKENI. V lost 1 base and J 2 bases, leaving 12 bases between the germline ends. The variable domain in full, with the rest retrieved from reference TRBV18 and TRBJ2-7, is NAGVMQNPRHLVRRRGQEARLRCSPMKGHSHVYWYRQLPEEGLKFMVYLQKENIIDESGMPKERFSAEFPKEGPSILRIQQVVRGDSAAYFCASSPRRTGAYEQYFGPGTRLTVT.

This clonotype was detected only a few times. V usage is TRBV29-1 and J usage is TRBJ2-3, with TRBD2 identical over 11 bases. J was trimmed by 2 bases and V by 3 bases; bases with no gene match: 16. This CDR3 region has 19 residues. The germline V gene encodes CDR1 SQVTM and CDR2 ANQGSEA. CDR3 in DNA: TGCAGCGTTGACATGAGGGCACTAGCGGGAGTTGGTATCACAGATACGCAGTATTTT. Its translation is CSVDMRALAGVGITDTQYF.

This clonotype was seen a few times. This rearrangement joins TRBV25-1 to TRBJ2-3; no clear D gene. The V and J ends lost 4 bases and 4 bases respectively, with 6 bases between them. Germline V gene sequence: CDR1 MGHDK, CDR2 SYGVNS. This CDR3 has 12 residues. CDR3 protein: CASSGSSDTQYF. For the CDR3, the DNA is TGTGCCAGCAGTGGTAGTTCAGATACGCAGTATTTT.

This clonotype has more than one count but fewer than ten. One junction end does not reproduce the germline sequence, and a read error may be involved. The DNA for the CDR3 is TGCAGCGTAGAAGACTACCGATACAATGAGCAGTTCTTC. As protein: CSVEDYRYNEQFF. This sequence joins TRBV29-1 and TRBJ2-1, with TRBD2 as a possible D gene (5 bases). CDR3 size: 13 residues. Germline V gene data show CDR1 as SQVTM and CDR2 as ANQGSEA.

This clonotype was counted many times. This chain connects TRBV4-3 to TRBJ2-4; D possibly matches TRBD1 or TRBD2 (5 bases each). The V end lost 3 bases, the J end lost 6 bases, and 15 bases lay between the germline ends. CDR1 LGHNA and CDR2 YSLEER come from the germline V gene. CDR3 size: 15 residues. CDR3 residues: CASSQGPATGNIQYF. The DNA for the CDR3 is TGCGCCAGCAGCCAGGGACCTGCCACCGGAAACATTCAGTACTTC.

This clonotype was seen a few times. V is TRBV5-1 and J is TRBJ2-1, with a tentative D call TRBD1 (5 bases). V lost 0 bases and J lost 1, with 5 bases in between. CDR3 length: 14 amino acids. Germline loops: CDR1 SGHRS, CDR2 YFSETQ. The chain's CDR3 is CASSLGQSYNEQFF. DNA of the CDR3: TGCGCCAGCAGCTTGGGACAGTCCTACAATGAGCAGTTCTTC.

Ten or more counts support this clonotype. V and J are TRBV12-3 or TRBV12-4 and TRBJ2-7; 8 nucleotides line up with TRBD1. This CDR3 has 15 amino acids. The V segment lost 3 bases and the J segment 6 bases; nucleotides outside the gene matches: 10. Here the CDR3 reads CASSFGQGTRFEQYF. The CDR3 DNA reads TGTGCCAGCAGTTTTGGACAGGGCACCCGTTTCGAGCAGTACTTC.

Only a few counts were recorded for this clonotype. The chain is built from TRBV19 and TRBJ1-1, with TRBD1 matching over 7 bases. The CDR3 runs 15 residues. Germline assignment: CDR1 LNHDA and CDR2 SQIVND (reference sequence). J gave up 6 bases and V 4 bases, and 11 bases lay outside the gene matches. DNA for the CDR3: TGTGCCAGTAGTACGGACAGGAGTTATCAAGCTGAAGCTTTCTTT. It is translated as CASSTDRSYQAEAFF.

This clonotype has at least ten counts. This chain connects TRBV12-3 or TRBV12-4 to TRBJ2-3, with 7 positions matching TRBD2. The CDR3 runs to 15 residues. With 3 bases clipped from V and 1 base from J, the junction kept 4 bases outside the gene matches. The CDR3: CASSLAGVGTDTQYF. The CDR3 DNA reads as TGTGCCAGCAGTTTGGCGGGAGTTGGCACAGATACGCAGTATTTT.

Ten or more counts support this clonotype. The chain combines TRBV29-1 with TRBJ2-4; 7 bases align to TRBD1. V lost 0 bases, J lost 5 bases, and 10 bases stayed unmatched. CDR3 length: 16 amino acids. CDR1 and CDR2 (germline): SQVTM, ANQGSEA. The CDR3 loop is CSVEDGTAYPENIQYF. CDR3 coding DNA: TGCAGCGTTGAAGACGGGACAGCCTACCCGGAAAACATTCAGTACTTC.

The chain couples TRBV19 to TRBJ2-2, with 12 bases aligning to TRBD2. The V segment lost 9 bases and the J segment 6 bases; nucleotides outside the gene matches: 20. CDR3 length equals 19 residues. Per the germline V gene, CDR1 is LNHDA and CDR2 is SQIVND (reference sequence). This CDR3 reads CASLFTALELAGGSGELFF. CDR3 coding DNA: TGTGCCAGCCTATTTACAGCTCTGGAGCTAGCGGGAGGGTCCGGGGAGCTGTTTTTT.

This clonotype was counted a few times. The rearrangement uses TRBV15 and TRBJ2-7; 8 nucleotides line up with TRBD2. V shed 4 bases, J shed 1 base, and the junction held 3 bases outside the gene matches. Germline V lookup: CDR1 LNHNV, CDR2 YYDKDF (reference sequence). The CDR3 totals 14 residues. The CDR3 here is CATSISGNSYEQYF. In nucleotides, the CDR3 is TGTGCCACCAGCATTAGCGGGAATTCCTACGAGCAGTACTTC.

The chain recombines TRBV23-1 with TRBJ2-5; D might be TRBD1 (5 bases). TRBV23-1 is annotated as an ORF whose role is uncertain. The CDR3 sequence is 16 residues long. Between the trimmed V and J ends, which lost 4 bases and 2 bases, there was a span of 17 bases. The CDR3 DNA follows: TGCGCCAGCAGTCGCCAGGGATTTTTCCCGCAAGAGACCCAGTACTTC. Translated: CASSRQGFFPQETQYF.

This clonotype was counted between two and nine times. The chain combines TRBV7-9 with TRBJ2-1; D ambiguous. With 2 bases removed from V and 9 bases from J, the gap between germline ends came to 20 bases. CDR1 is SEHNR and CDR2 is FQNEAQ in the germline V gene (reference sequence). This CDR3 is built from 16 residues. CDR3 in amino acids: CASSLPGQLGAPEQFF. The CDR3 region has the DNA TGTGCCAGCAGCTTACCCGGGCAACTCGGCGCTCCTGAGCAGTTCTTC.

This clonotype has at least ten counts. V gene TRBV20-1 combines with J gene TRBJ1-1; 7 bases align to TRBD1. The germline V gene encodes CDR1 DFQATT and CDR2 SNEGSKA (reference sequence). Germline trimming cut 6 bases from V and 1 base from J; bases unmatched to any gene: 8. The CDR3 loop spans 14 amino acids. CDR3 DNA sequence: TGCAGTGCCGACCTGGGACAGTCGAACACTGAAGCTTTCTTT. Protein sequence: CSADLGQSNTEAFF.